One sample yielded the 14 T cell receptor beta chains listed below, sequenced in a study of OX40 agonist ivuxolimab in advanced cancers. The assay was immunoSEQ multiplex PCR, and TCRdb's table has in-frame clones only and misses some. Of fewer than 80,000 clones listed, roughly 87% were seen once; the top ten hold around 3.3%. The material sequenced was CD4+ or CD8+ T cells sorted from blood, taken in a trial of the OX40 agonist ivuxolimab. The receptors shown here come from an adult with an advanced solid tumor such as melanoma, head and neck, liver or kidney cancer.

The chain couples TRBV9 to TRBJ1-1, with D maybe TRBD1 (5 bases). The germline V and J ends were trimmed by 0 bases and 1 base, with 7 bases remaining between them. The CDR3 loop spans 14 amino acids. Germline values: CDR1 SGDLS, CDR2 YYNGEE. The CDR3 reads CASSVVGQNTEAFF. Here the CDR3 DNA reads TGTGCCAGCAGCGTAGTGGGGCAGAACACTGAAGCTTTCTTT.

The gene calls are TRBV7-9 and TRBJ1-3; D remains unclear. V lost 6 bases to trimming and J lost 2 bases, with 14 bases between them. CDR1 and CDR2 from the germline V gene are SEHNR and FQNEAQ (reference sequence). The CDR3 length is 15 residues. The CDR3 spells CASRAHRAAGNTIYF. The DNA for the CDR3 is TGTGCCAGCAGGGCCCATCGGGCAGCTGGAAACACCATATATTTT.

The chain couples TRBV15 to TRBJ2-1, with D perhaps matching TRBD1 (6 bases). CDR3 length: 14 amino acids. V lost 3 bases and J 7 bases, leaving 13 bases between the germline ends. The V gene's germline CDR1 is LNHNV and CDR2 YYDKDF (reference sequence). The CDR3 spells CATSSHREQNEQFF. The CDR3 DNA reads TGTGCCACCAGCAGCCACAGGGAACAGAATGAGCAGTTCTTC.

This clone was counted between two and nine times. The V gene is TRBV6-1, the J gene TRBJ1-1; perhaps TRBD1 as D (5 bases). V lost 6 bases to trimming and J lost 7 bases, with 15 bases between them. This CDR3 comprises 13 residues. CDR1 and CDR2 (germline): MNHNS, SASEGT. CDR3 loop: CASSSGLLGEAFF. CDR3 bases: TGTGCCAGCAGCTCAGGGTTGTTAGGTGAAGCTTTCTTT.

The V gene is TRBV10-3, the J gene TRBJ2-5, with D hard to call. The CDR3 is 18 amino acids. Germline V gives CDR1 ENHRY, CDR2 SYGVKD. Trimming took 0 bases from V and 1 from J, leaving 18 bases between them. The CDR3: CAISESTPESLFQETQYF. As DNA, the CDR3 is TGTGCCATCAGTGAGTCAACCCCTGAAAGTCTATTCCAAGAGACCCAGTACTTC.

V gene TRBV10-3 combines with J gene TRBJ1-5; D is undetermined. V lost 0 bases to trimming and J lost 0 bases, with 9 bases between them. Germline CDR1 reads ENHRY; CDR2 reads SYGVKD. The CDR3 length is 16 residues. The DNA of the CDR3 is TGTGCCATCAGTGAGTCTACTCGCAGTAGCAATCAGCCCCAGCATTTT. This sequence encodes CAISESTRSSNQPQHF.

The chain employs TRBV6-4 and TRBJ2-3; D is possibly TRBD1 or TRBD2 (5 bases each). V was shortened by 0 bases and J by 8 bases, with 12 bases between the two germline ends. This CDR3 comprises 14 residues. Germline V gene lookup returns CDR1 MRHNA and CDR2 SNTAGT. The CDR3 sequence: CASSDSLGGGTQYF. For the CDR3, the DNA is TGTGCCAGCAGTGACTCGTTGGGTGGGGGTACGCAGTATTTT.

CDR3 residues: CASRDRGELLNTEAFF. The DNA for the CDR3 is TGTGCCAGCAGAGACAGGGGCGAACTCTTGAACACTGAAGCTTTCTTT. The chain combines TRBV6-6 with TRBJ1-1; 8 bases agree with TRBD1. The CDR3 length is 16 residues. The germline V gene has CDR1 MNHNY and CDR2 SVGAGI (reference sequence). V lost 6 bases and J lost 0; bases outside the gene matches: 9.

CDR3 nucleotide sequence: TGTGCCATCAGTGAACCACGGCGGAACACCGGGGAGCTGTTTTTT. Its protein product is CAISEPRRNTGELFF. The chain recombines TRBV10-3 with TRBJ2-2; D not resolved. V was pared by 3 bases and J by 1 base, with 9 bases between. CDR3 length equals 15 residues. Germline loops: CDR1 ENHRY, CDR2 SYGVKD.

This chain joins TRBV7-7 and TRBJ2-2; weak D call: TRBD2 (6 bases). This CDR3 is 14 amino acids long. Germline values: CDR1 SSHAT, CDR2 FNYEAQ (reference sequence). The CDR3 here is CASGVRENTGELFF. The CDR3, as DNA: TGTGCTAGCGGAGTCAGGGAGAACACCGGGGAGCTGTTTTTT.

The V gene is TRBV10-3, the J gene TRBJ1-1; possibly TRBD1 for D (6 bases). In germline, CDR1 is ENHRY, CDR2 SYGVKD. There are 13 residues in the CDR3. Trimming stripped 7 bases from V and 10 bases from J, with 19 bases between. The CDR3 bases are TGTGCCATCAAGGTCTCTGAGGGGGTCGGAGCTTTCTTT. Its protein product is CAIKVSEGVGAFF.

This clone appeared a single time. CDR3 bases: TGTGCCAGCACCACCCGGACAGGGGCGGACACCATATATTTT. Translated: CASTTRTGADTIYF. V gene TRBV28 combines with J gene TRBJ1-3; TRBD1 matches 9 bases. The CDR3 spans 14 residues. With 7 bases clipped from V and 8 bases from J, the junction kept 9 bases outside the gene matches. Germline loops: CDR1 MDHEN, CDR2 SYDVKM.

The chain combines TRBV27 with TRBJ2-7; D is perhaps TRBD1 or TRBD2 (5 bases each). V lost 5 bases, J lost 4 bases, and 15 bases lay in between. Germline-derived CDR1 and CDR2 are MNHEY and SMNVEV (reference sequence). CDR3 length: 14 amino acids. The CDR3 coding sequence is TGTGCCAGCAGTGGGCCGGGACGGCGATACGAGCAGTACTTC. It encodes CASSGPGRRYEQYF.

CDR3 in DNA: TGCGCCAGCCTTAGGGGCACTAGCGGTTCCACAGATACGCAGTATTTT. This codes for CASLRGTSGSTDTQYF. The chain carries TRBV5-1 and TRBJ2-3; TRBD2 matches 8 bases. The J segment lost 2 bases and the V segment lost 7 bases, leaving 12 bases of the junction unmatched. The CDR3 totals 16 residues. Looked up from germline, CDR1 is SGHRS and CDR2 is YFSETQ. Looking up the rest from reference TRBV5-1 and TRBJ2-3 gives the full variable domain: KAGVTQTPRYLIKTRGQQVTLSCSPISGHRSVSWYQQTPGQGLQFLFEYFSETQRNKGNFPGRFSGRQFSNSRSEMNVSTLELGDSALYLCASLRGTSGSTDTQYFGPGTRLTVL.